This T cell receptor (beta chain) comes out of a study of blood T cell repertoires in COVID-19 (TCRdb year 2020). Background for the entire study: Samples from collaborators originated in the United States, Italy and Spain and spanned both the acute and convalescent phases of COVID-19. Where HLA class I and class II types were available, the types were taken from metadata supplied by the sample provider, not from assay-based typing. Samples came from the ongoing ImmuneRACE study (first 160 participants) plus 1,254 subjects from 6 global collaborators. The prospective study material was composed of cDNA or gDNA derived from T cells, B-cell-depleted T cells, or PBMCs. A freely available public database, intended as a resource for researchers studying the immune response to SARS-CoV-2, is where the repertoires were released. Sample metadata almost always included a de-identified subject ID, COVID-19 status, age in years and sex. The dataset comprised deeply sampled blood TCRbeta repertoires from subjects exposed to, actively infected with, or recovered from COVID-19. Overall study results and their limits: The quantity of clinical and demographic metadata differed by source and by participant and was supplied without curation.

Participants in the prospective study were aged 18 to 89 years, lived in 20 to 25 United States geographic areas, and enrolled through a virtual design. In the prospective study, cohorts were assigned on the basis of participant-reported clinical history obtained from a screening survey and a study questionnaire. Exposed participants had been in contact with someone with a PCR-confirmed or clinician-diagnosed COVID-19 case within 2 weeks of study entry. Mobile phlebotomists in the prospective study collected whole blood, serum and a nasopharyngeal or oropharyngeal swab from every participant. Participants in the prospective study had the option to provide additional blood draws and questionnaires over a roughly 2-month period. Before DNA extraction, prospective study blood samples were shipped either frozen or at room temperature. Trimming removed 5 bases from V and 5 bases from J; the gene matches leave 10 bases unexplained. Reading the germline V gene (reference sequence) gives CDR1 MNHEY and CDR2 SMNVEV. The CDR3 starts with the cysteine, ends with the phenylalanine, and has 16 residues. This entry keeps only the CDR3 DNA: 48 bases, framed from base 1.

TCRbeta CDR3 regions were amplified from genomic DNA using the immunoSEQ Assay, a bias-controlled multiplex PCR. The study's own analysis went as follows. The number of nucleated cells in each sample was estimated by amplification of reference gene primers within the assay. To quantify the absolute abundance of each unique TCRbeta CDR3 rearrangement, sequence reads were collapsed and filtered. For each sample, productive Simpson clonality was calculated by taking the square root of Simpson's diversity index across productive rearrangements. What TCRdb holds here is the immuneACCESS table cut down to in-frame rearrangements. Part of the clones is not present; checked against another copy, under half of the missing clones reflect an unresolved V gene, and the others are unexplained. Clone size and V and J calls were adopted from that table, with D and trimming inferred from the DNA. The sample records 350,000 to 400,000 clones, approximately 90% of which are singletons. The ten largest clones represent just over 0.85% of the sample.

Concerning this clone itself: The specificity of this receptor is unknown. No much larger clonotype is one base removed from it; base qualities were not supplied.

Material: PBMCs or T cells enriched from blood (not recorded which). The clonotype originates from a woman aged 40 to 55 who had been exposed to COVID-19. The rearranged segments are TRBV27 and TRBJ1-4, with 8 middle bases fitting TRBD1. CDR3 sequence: CASSPRRPGGNEKLFF. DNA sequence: TGTGCCAGCAGTCCCCGCAGGCCAGGGGGCAATGAAAAACTGTTTTTT.